The subject of this entry is one TCR beta chain. The assay used deep level. For unsorted PBMC, around 300 ng DNA per replicate equaled tens of thousands of T cell genomes. Original processing methods: Filtering differed since immunoSEQ provided only junctions, with no quality scores. The table came from immunoSEQ multiplex PCR; TCRdb's copy has only in-frame clones and leaves some out. D and trimming were read from the DNA, whereas the V and J calls and clone size are those reported in that table. The table shows fewer than 600,000 clones, with roughly 72% occurring only once. This sample is part of a study of shared clonotypes between healthy human individuals. Germline V gene data show CDR1 as LGHNA and CDR2 as YNFKEQ. The CDR3 totals 15 residues. V dropped 1 base and J dropped 6 bases, with 15 bases sitting between them.

The chain joins TRBV4-2 to TRBJ2-5, with D unresolved. This TCR came from a middle-aged woman in good health. Some clones in this sample may be carry-over from other donors' samples. Sequenced material: PBMCs. The CDR3 here is CASSQGHQDLKTQYF. The CDR3 DNA reads TGTGCCAGCAGCCAAGGTCATCAGGATTTAAAGACCCAGTACTTC.